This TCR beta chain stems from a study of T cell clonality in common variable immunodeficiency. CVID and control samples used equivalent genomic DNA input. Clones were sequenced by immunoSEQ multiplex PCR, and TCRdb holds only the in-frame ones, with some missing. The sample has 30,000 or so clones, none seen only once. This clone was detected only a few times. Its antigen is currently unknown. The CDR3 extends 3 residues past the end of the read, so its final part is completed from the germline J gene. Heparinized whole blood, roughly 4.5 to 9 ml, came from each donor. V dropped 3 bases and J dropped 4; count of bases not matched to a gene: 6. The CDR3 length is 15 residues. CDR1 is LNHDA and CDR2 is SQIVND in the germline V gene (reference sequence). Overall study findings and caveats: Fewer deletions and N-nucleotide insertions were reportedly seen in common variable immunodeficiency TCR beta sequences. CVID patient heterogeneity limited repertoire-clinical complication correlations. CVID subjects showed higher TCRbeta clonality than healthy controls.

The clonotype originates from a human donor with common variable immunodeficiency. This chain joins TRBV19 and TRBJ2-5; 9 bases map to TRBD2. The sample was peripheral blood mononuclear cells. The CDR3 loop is CASSMRGGAPETQYF. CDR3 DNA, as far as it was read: TGTGCCAGTAGTATGCGCGGGGGGGCCCCAGAGACC.